The 31 T cell receptor beta chains listed next were all sequenced from one sample in a study of blood T cells in healthy people across ages. A second PCR, run for roughly 7 to 12 cycles, used a sample-barcoded 5' primer plus a J-beta primer mix. TCRdb itself ran the 5' RACE reads through MiXCR, one entry per CDR3 protein. Here the sample spans more than 900,000 distinct CDR3 sequences, about 27% being singletons. These data were likewise used in another study, on T cells of mothers and their children.

Sample: blood. The receptor set was obtained from a woman between 35 and 50 years old in good health.

The V and J genes are TRBV18 and TRBJ1-2; TRBD1 matches 7 bases. With 4 bases clipped from V and 8 bases from J, the junction kept 10 bases outside the gene matches. CDR3 length: 14 residues. Germline assignment: CDR1 KGHSH and CDR2 LQKENI. This CDR3 reads CASSLDRVVEGYTF. CDR3 sequence (DNA): TGTGCCAGCTCACTCGACAGGGTCGTTGAAGGCTACACCTTC.

This clonotype was observed at least ten times. The chain carries TRBV20-1 and TRBJ2-7, with 9 positions matching TRBD2. Germline V gene data show CDR1 as DFQATT and CDR2 as SNEGSKA (reference sequence). After removal of 0 bases from V and 0 bases from J, the junction contained 6 bases not matched to a gene. The CDR3 runs 16 residues. The CDR3 DNA follows: TGCAGTGCTAGAGATACGAGCGGGGGGCACTCCTACGAGCAGTACTTC. Its protein is CSARDTSGGHSYEQYF.

This clonotype was counted ten times or more. This chain connects TRBV9 to TRBJ2-7; the D call may be TRBD1 or TRBD2 (5 bases each). Per germline, CDR1 SGDLS and CDR2 YYNGEE. The V end was cut by 0 bases, the J end by 0 bases, with 10 bases between. The CDR3 runs 15 residues. The CDR3 reads CASSVGQGPSYEQYF. The CDR3 DNA reads TGTGCCAGCAGCGTAGGGCAGGGACCCTCCTACGAGCAGTACTTC.

The CDR3 sequence: CASSWGQGTHEQYF. The DNA for the CDR3 is TGCGCCAGCAGCTGGGGACAGGGAACCCACGAGCAGTACTTC. The gene calls are TRBV5-1 and TRBJ2-7; 9 nucleotides match TRBD1. J gave up 5 bases and V 3 bases, and 6 bases lay outside the gene matches. This CDR3 comprises 14 residues. In germline, CDR1 is SGHRS, CDR2 YFSETQ. The variable domain in full, with the rest retrieved from reference TRBV5-1 and TRBJ2-7, is KAGVTQTPRYLIKTRGQQVTLSCSPISGHRSVSWYQQTPGQGLQFLFEYFSETQRNKGNFPGRFSGRQFSNSRSEMNVSTLELGDSALYLCASSWGQGTHEQYFGPGTRLTVT.

Only a few counts were recorded for this clonotype. The CDR3 loop is CSAAGLAGTLIRYF. The CDR3 DNA reads as TGCAGTGCCGCCGGACTAGCGGGGACCCTTATCAGGTATTTT. V is TRBV20-1 and J is TRBJ2-3; 12 bases map to TRBD2. The germline gives CDR1 DFQATT, CDR2 SNEGSKA (reference sequence). This CDR3 spans 14 amino acids. After removal of 6 bases from V and 14 bases from J, the junction contained 15 bases not matched to a gene.

In this sample, this clonotype turned up many times. The V call is TRBV20-1, the J call TRBJ2-5; 10 bases match TRBD2. V was pared by 0 bases and J by 1 base, with 5 bases of the junction left unmatched. Germline CDR1 is DFQATT and CDR2 is SNEGSKA (reference sequence). The CDR3 sequence is 16 residues long. CDR3 loop: CSAREASGGLQETQYF. The CDR3 DNA reads as TGCAGTGCTAGAGAAGCTAGCGGGGGACTCCAAGAGACCCAGTACTTC.

This clonotype was seen a few times. The rearrangement joins TRBV20-1 to TRBJ2-1; no firm D call. Germline CDR1 DFQATT, CDR2 SNEGSKA (reference sequence). The germline V and J ends were trimmed by 0 bases and 9 bases, with 21 bases remaining between them. The CDR3 spans 16 residues. The CDR3 spells CSAREESLILNTEQFF. CDR3 DNA sequence: TGCAGTGCTAGAGAGGAGAGCCTAATCCTAAACACTGAGCAGTTCTTC.

V gene TRBV12-3 or TRBV12-4 combines with J gene TRBJ2-3; TRBD1 or TRBD2 may be the D gene (5 bases each). Trimming stripped 6 bases from V and 0 bases from J, with 13 bases between. The CDR3 totals 15 residues. The CDR3 region has the DNA TGTGCCAGCAGCGACCCGGGGCAGAGCACAGATACGCAGTATTTT. It yields the protein CASSDPGQSTDTQYF.

Only a few counts were recorded for this clonotype. The J gene is TRBJ1-4, the V gene TRBV7-2; D gene uncertain. The V end lost 6 bases, the J end lost 10 bases, and 15 bases lay between the germline ends. Germline loops: CDR1 SGHTA, CDR2 FQGNSA. The CDR3 is 13 residues long. The CDR3 loop is CASSNPSAGKLFF. CDR3 coding DNA: TGTGCCAGCAGTAATCCGTCGGCGGGAAAACTGTTTTTT.

This chain connects TRBV5-6 to TRBJ2-2; D gene ambiguous. Germline V lookup: CDR1 SGHDT, CDR2 YYEEEE. Trimming left V 0 bases short and J 1 base short, with 7 bases between. CDR3 length equals 15 residues. The chain's CDR3 is CASSLAQLNTGELFF. CDR3 sequence (DNA): TGTGCCAGCAGCTTGGCTCAGCTGAACACCGGGGAGCTGTTTTTT. The whole variable domain, filled in from reference TRBV5-6 and TRBJ2-2, reads DAGVTQSPTHLIKTRGQQVTLRCSPKSGHDTVSWYQQALGQGPQFIFQYYEEEERQRGNFPDRFSGHQFPNYSSELNVNALLLGDSALYLCASSLAQLNTGELFFGEGSRLTVL.

This clonotype was seen a few times. The genes are TRBV20-1 and TRBJ1-1, with 7 bases fitting TRBD1. With 5 bases clipped from V and 10 bases from J, the junction kept 10 bases outside the gene matches. The CDR3 length is 12 residues. The germline V gene encodes CDR1 DFQATT and CDR2 SNEGSKA (reference sequence). The CDR3 DNA follows: TGCAGTGCTCCTCAGGGGGGGCTCGGAGCTTTCTTT. The encoded protein is CSAPQGGLGAFF.

The chain employs TRBV6-1 and TRBJ2-3; D may be TRBD1 (6 bases). V lost 5 bases to trimming and J lost 4 bases, with 22 bases between them. Germline loops: CDR1 MNHNS, CDR2 SASEGT. The CDR3 has 17 residues. The CDR3 DNA reads as TGTGCCAGCAGTCTCCGTGGGACACCTAAGAGGGCAGATACGCAGTATTTT. It specifies CASSLRGTPKRADTQYF.

This clonotype was observed a handful of times. The chain uses TRBV5-1 and TRBJ2-7; D gene unclear. V was cut by 1 base and J by 6 bases, with 11 bases left in between. This CDR3 has 13 amino acids. CDR1 SGHRS and CDR2 YFSETQ come from the germline V gene. The chain's CDR3 is CASSLYLGSEQYF. For the CDR3, the DNA is TGCGCCAGCAGCTTGTATCTCGGTTCCGAGCAGTACTTC.

This clonotype was seen a handful of times. The chain recombines TRBV7-2 with TRBJ2-7; 7 nucleotides match TRBD1. Germline V lookup: CDR1 SGHTA, CDR2 FQGNSA. CDR3 length: 16 amino acids. V lost 7 bases, J lost 0 bases, and 12 bases stayed unmatched. In DNA form, the CDR3 reads TGTGCCAGCAACCCCGAGGGGACAGAGATCTCCTACGAGCAGTACTTC. Its protein product is CASNPEGTEISYEQYF. Drawing the rest from reference TRBV7-2 and TRBJ2-7, the complete variable domain is GAGVSQSPSNKVTEKGKDVELRCDPISGHTALYWYRQSLGQGLEFLIYFQGNSAPDKSGLPSDRFSAERTGGSVSTLTIQRTQQEDSAVYLCASNPEGTEISYEQYFGPGTRLTVT.

CDR3 sequence: CASSSRRQGSETAFF. Here the CDR3 DNA reads TGTGCCAGCAGCTCACGCAGACAGGGCTCGGAAACGGCTTTCTTT. The chain links TRBV7-2 to TRBJ1-1, with 7 bases aligning to TRBD1. CDR3 length equals 15 residues. The V and J ends lost 4 bases and 11 bases, in that order; junction bases with no gene match: 16. CDR1 is SGHTA and CDR2 is FQGNSA in the germline V gene.

The gene calls are TRBV11-3 and TRBJ2-3; D gene uncertain. Trimming stripped 5 bases from V and 11 bases from J, with 17 bases between. Germline V gives CDR1 SGHNT, CDR2 YENEEA. The CDR3 sequence is 13 residues long. The CDR3 DNA reads TGTGCCAGCAGCGACGGGTCAACGGGCATGCAGTATTTT. Amino acid sequence: CASSDGSTGMQYF. Drawing the rest from reference TRBV11-3 and TRBJ2-3, the complete variable domain is EAGVVQSPRYKIIEKKQPVAFWCNPISGHNTLYWYLQNLGQGPELLIRYENEEAVDDSQLPKDRFSAERLKGVDSTLKIQPAELGDSAVYLCASSDGSTGMQYFGPGTRLTVL.

This clonotype appeared a few times. V gene TRBV5-1 combines with J gene TRBJ2-1; D is undetermined. This CDR3 spans 14 amino acids. V was trimmed by 0 bases and J by 8 bases, leaving 12 bases between them. Looked up from germline, CDR1 is SGHRS and CDR2 is YFSETQ. Here the CDR3 DNA reads TGCGCCAGCAGCTTGGCCTGGCAGGTCGATGAGCAGTTCTTC. Amino acid sequence: CASSLAWQVDEQFF.

The chain recombines TRBV6-1 with TRBJ2-1; 12 nucleotides align to TRBD2. The CDR3 runs 15 residues. Looked up from germline, CDR1 is MNHNS and CDR2 is SASEGT. Unmatched junction bases numbered 12, after V lost 10 bases and J lost 8 bases. Here the CDR3 reads CAIIPTTSGGDEQFF. CDR3 in DNA: TGTGCCATCATACCAACGACTAGCGGGGGTGATGAGCAGTTCTTC.

This clonotype was picked up a small number of times. The gene calls are TRBV11-2 and TRBJ2-5, with a weak D call TRBD2 (6 bases). The closer fit of TRBJ2-7 to the DNA end suggests the J call may be wrong. This CDR3 contains 15 residues. Germline CDR1 and CDR2: SGHAT and FQNNGV. CDR3 sequence: CASSLGPGLGCEQYF. Written as DNA, the CDR3 is TGTGCCAGCAGCTTAGGACCGGGACTGGGGTGCGAGCAGTACTTC.

This rearrangement joins TRBV7-9 to TRBJ1-4; 7 bases are a match to TRBD1. V lost 5 bases to trimming and J lost 8 bases; unmatched junction nucleotides: 8. This CDR3 is 14 amino acids long. In germline, CDR1 is SEHNR, CDR2 FQNEAQ (reference sequence). The CDR3 spells CASSVRQGGEKLFF. As DNA, the CDR3 is TGTGCCAGCAGCGTACGACAGGGCGGCGAAAAACTGTTTTTT.

The chain carries TRBV7-9 and TRBJ1-2; TRBD1 agrees at 7 bases. Per germline, CDR1 SEHNR and CDR2 FQNEAQ (reference sequence). Losses at the gene ends were 4 bases for V and 3 bases for J; bases not matched to a gene: 11. The CDR3 contains 16 residues. The CDR3 nucleotides read TGTGCCAGCAGCTCAGGAGGGACAGATCCGTACTATGGCTACACCTTC. Translated, it gives CASSSGGTDPYYGYTF.

This clonotype was observed many times. V is TRBV4-3 and J is TRBJ2-7; 10 bases line up with TRBD1. The germline V gene encodes CDR1 LGHNA and CDR2 YSLEER. This CDR3 contains 14 residues. J was trimmed by 4 bases and V by 6 bases; bases with no gene match: 6. This CDR3 is CASSRDRGNYEQYF. The CDR3 coding sequence is TGCGCCAGCAGTCGGGACAGGGGAAATTACGAGCAGTACTTC.

At least ten counts were recorded for this clonotype. The chain carries TRBV15 and TRBJ2-1, with a possible D match to TRBD1 (7 bases). Between the trimmed V and J ends, which lost 0 bases and 5 bases, there was a span of 20 bases. Germline V gives CDR1 LNHNV, CDR2 YYDKDF (reference sequence). This CDR3 is built from 18 residues. This chain's CDR3 is CATSRDRSGGGLNNEQFF. The CDR3 DNA reads as TGTGCCACCAGCAGAGATCGAAGCGGAGGGGGCCTTAACAATGAGCAGTTCTTC.

The V and J genes are TRBV20-1 and TRBJ2-1, with 8 positions matching TRBD2. The CDR3 is made up of 16 amino acids. With 0 bases clipped from V and 1 base from J, the junction kept 5 bases outside the gene matches. Germline V gene sequence: CDR1 DFQATT, CDR2 SNEGSKA (reference sequence). The CDR3 spells CSAREPSGLSYNEQFF. CDR3 DNA sequence: TGCAGTGCTAGAGAGCCTAGCGGGTTATCCTACAATGAGCAGTTCTTC.

The chain employs TRBV20-1 and TRBJ2-1, with 12 bases that match TRBD2. The germline V gene has CDR1 DFQATT and CDR2 SNEGSKA (reference sequence). CDR3 length: 17 residues. The J segment lost 7 bases and the V segment lost 0 bases, leaving 10 bases of the junction unmatched. This CDR3 reads CSARELAGGRKGNEQFF. The CDR3, as DNA: TGCAGTGCTAGAGAACTAGCGGGAGGACGAAAAGGGAATGAGCAGTTCTTC.

The table lists this clonotype with a count of one. V is TRBV7-9 and J is TRBJ2-5; 7 bases are shared with TRBD1. Germline assignment: CDR1 SEHNR and CDR2 FQNEAQ (reference sequence). V shed 5 bases, J shed 7 bases, and the junction held 7 bases outside the gene matches. The CDR3 contains 13 residues. CDR3 in amino acids: CASSPTGRGTQYF. The CDR3 bases are TGTGCCAGCAGCCCGACAGGGCGAGGGACCCAGTACTTC. Drawing the rest from reference TRBV7-9 and TRBJ2-5, the complete variable domain is DTGVSQNPRHKITKRGQNVTFRCDPISEHNRLYWYRQTLGQGPEFLTYFQNEAQLEKSRLLSDRFSAERPKGSFSTLEIQRTEQGDSAMYLCASSPTGRGTQYFGPGTRLLVL.

The sample holds many counts of this clonotype. The rearrangement links TRBV12-3 or TRBV12-4 to TRBJ1-5; TRBD1 is a possible D gene (5 bases). V shed 2 bases and J shed 6 bases, with 11 bases lying between them. The CDR3 loop spans 14 amino acids. CDR3: CASSLIGEGQPQHF. The CDR3 region has the DNA TGTGCCAGCAGTTTAATAGGGGAGGGTCAGCCCCAGCATTTT.

To note about this clonotype: This may come from a read error, since a much larger clone is one base off. The CDR3 nucleotides read TGTGCCAGCAGCCATGGAGGCAGGGAAACAGATACGCAGTATTTT. It is translated as CASSHGGRETDTQYF. The V call is TRBV4-2, the J call TRBJ2-3, with D perhaps assigned TRBD1 or TRBD2 (5 bases each). The CDR3 is made up of 15 amino acids. The germline V gene encodes CDR1 LGHNA and CDR2 YNFKEQ. The V end lost 3 bases, the J end lost 3 bases, and 13 bases lay between the germline ends.

In its sample, this clonotype was seen a few times. This sequence joins TRBV2 and TRBJ2-7; D is perhaps TRBD1 (6 bases). Between the trimmed V and J ends, which lost 6 bases and 0 bases, there was a span of 15 bases. The germline gives CDR1 SNHLY, CDR2 FYNNEI. The CDR3 has 15 amino acids. CDR3 DNA sequence: TGTGCCAGCAGAGGAAGACAGGAAAGCTCCTACGAGCAGTACTTC. Translating gives CASRGRQESSYEQYF.

This clonotype was observed once. A much larger clonotype is one base distant, so this may be a read error. The chain carries TRBV6-6 and TRBJ2-4; the match to TRBD1 covers 9 bases. Germline V gene sequence: CDR1 MNHNY, CDR2 SVGAGI (reference sequence). The CDR3 runs 15 residues. The CDR3 reads CASSWRTGAKTIQYF. The CDR3 DNA sequence: TGTGCCAGCAGTTGGAGGACAGGGGCCAAAACCATTCAGTACTTC.

This clonotype turned up a few times. V usage is TRBV20-1 and J usage is TRBJ2-3; TRBD2 matches at 8 bases. This CDR3 comprises 16 residues. The V gene's germline CDR1 is DFQATT and CDR2 SNEGSKA (reference sequence). Trimming removed 5 bases from V and 2 bases from J; junction bases left unmatched: 12. CDR3: CSAPRRDGGDTDTQYF. The CDR3 DNA follows: TGCAGTGCTCCGCGGCGTGACGGGGGGGACACAGATACGCAGTATTTT.